The source of this T cell receptor (beta chain) is a study of CD8 T cells in Susac syndrome (dated by TCRdb to between 2018 and 2020). Regarding the research as a whole: Whether CD8+ T cell activation and differentiation in Susac syndrome was antigen driven was tested using repertoire sequencing. The clonality of the CD8+ T cell repertoire was compared across approximately 12 healthy donors, about 14 Susac syndrome patients and around 16 multiple sclerosis patients.

RNA was extracted using the RNeasy kit, and about 0.5 to 1 ug of the RNA was reverse transcribed with random hexamers. TCR beta CDR3 regions were amplified with the immunoSEQ multiplex PCR assay covering 54 Vbeta and 13 Jbeta segments. Bias from PCR amplification was corrected by using a synthetic template baseline for primer optimization and for computational correction. Under the source paper's analysis protocol: Reads were annotated to V, D and J genes per IMGT and analyzed with immunoSEQ Analyzer, keeping only productive sequences. Clonality was calculated as one minus the Shannon entropy normalized by log2 of the number of productive unique sequences. Public and private clones were assessed among the 100 most prevalent clones of each patient and control. Clones were defined as Susac-specific when absent from the healthy and MS cohorts, from approximately 970 published viral clones and from other ImmuneACCESS disease sequences. The public reads were reanalyzed by TCRdb: fastp trimming at Q25, MiXCR alignment, in-frame beta chains only. Each CDR3 protein gets just one entry, which takes the most common genes and DNA from the rows behind it. The V and J calls here are based on TCRdb, not the publication. Present in this sample are 130,000 to 150,000 distinct CDR3 sequences, 90% to 95% of which were seen just once. The ten most abundant clones make up 0.27% of the sample.

About this clonotype itself: No cognate antigen has been identified for it. Base qualities were left out, and no much larger clone turns up one base away.

Trimming costs V 0 bases and J 8 bases, and their ends lie 14 bases apart. Reading the germline V gene (reference sequence) gives CDR1 DFQATT and CDR2 SNEGSKA. The CDR3 sequence holds 14 residues, the cysteine and phenylalanine included. Only CDR3 DNA remains: 42 bases, in frame from the first base. High-throughput TCR beta sequencing profiled peripheral blood CD8+ and CD4+ T cells from healthy donors, Susac syndrome patients and multiple sclerosis patients. The healthy donors served as controls matched for age and sex. Bulk CD8+ and CD4+ T cells were purified by magnetic negative isolation, whereas CD8+ TEMRA cells were enriched by FACS. Blood was collected in EDTA tubes and processed within 24 hours, with PBMCs isolated through density gradient centrifugation. PBMCs intended for TCR sequencing were frozen in liquid nitrogen and were later thawed in a 37 degrees C water bath. A purity of at least 90% was achieved for sorted or isolated CD4+, CD8+ and CD8+ TEMRA cells.

Overall study results and their limits: The number of individuals in the TCR sequencing and HLA analysis was recognized as being relatively small.

In this chain, TRBV20-1 is recombined with TRBJ2-1, with a tentative D gene TRBD2 over 6 matching bases. The TCR sequence derives from a human donor in good health. The sample comprised CD8+ T cells from PBMCs. The encoded CDR3 is CSARDRLAPYEQFF. Read as DNA, the sequence is TGCAGTGCTAGAGATCGTCTAGCGCCTTATGAGCAGTTCTTC.